The 32 T cell receptor beta chains reported below all come from one sample, sequenced in a study of immune heterogeneity within non-small cell lung tumors. CDR3 of TCR beta was amplified by multiplex PCR that used 32 V and 13 J primers. TCRdb reprocessed the multiplex PCR reads with MiXCR, giving one entry per CDR3 protein. The sample shows approximately 14,000 distinct CDR3 sequences, around 28% of them seen only once. Samples each supplied about 600 ng of bulk tumor genomic DNA as template. Collection of several biopsies per primary tumor, spaced far apart, took place during surgery. These patients got curative surgery after being newly diagnosed with untreated non-small cell lung cancer. Sample: lung tumor tissue. These receptors were obtained from a man between 40 and 49 years old with non-small cell lung cancer.

With regard to this clonotype: Being one base from a much bigger clone, this may be a read error. The rearrangement links TRBV6-2 or TRBV6-3 to TRBJ2-7; 7 bases match TRBD2. Germline V gene sequence: CDR1 MNHEY, CDR2 SVGEGT. This CDR3 is built from 16 residues. The CDR3 loop is CGSSSQRGFISYEQYF. CDR3 sequence (DNA): TGTGGCAGCAGTAGCCAGCGGGGTTTCATTTCCTACGAGCAGTACTTC.

This clonotype came up many times. The chain joins TRBV20-1 to TRBJ2-1; 8 bases agree with TRBD1. Germline V gene lookup returns CDR1 DFQATT and CDR2 SNEGSKA (reference sequence). The CDR3 loop spans 16 amino acids. Trimming removed 0 bases from V and 4 bases from J; junction bases left unmatched: 8. The CDR3 sequence: CSARDAGQGAYNEQFF. In nucleotides, the CDR3 is TGCAGTGCTAGAGACGCCGGGCAGGGGGCTTACAATGAGCAGTTCTTC.

As regards this clonotype: A much larger clone differs by one base, so this may be a read error. The chain is built from TRBV20-1 and TRBJ2-7; 11 bases map to TRBD2. This CDR3 has 13 residues. Germline V lookup: CDR1 DFQATT, CDR2 SNEGSKA (reference sequence). The CDR3 protein is CRATVAGGYEQYF. The CDR3 coding sequence is TGCAGGGCCACGGTAGCGGGAGGGTACGAGCAGTACTTC.

This clonotype is classed as medium-sized. The CDR3 DNA follows: TGCGCCAGCAGCTTGTCCCAACTAGCGCCAGCCTACAATGAGCAGTTCTTC. Translating it yields CASSLSQLAPAYNEQFF. The V and J genes are TRBV5-1 and TRBJ2-1; the match to TRBD2 covers 7 bases. The CDR3 covers 17 residues. Germline CDR1 SGHRS, CDR2 YFSETQ. V gave up 1 base and J gave up 2 bases; unmatched junction bases: 9. Full variable domain (rest looked up from reference TRBV5-1 and TRBJ2-1): KAGVTQTPRYLIKTRGQQVTLSCSPISGHRSVSWYQQTPGQGLQFLFEYFSETQRNKGNFPGRFSGRQFSNSRSEMNVSTLELGDSALYLCASSLSQLAPAYNEQFFGPGTRLTVL.

This clonotype was counted at least ten times. This chain links TRBV7-9 with TRBJ1-2, with D hard to call. This CDR3 is 12 amino acids long. Trimming removed 1 base from V and 8 bases from J, with 8 bases in between. The germline CDR1 and CDR2 sequences are SEHNR and FQNEAQ (reference sequence). CDR3 nucleotide sequence: TGTGCCAGCAGCTTAGGACGGGAAGGCTACACCTTC. It is translated as CASSLGREGYTF.

On this clonotype itself: One end of the junction is discordant with germline, which a read error may explain. The gene calls are TRBV9 and TRBJ1-2; D is perhaps TRBD1 (5 bases). Germline lookup yields CDR1 SGDLS and CDR2 YYNGEE. CDR3 length equals 13 residues. CDR3 sequence reads: CASSTRQNYCYTF. For the CDR3, the DNA is TGTGCCAGCAGCACTCGACAGAACTATTGCTACACCTTC.

On this clonotype itself: This sequence may be a read error, since a much larger clone differs from it by one base. The chain is built from TRBV7-2 and TRBJ2-7; D is undetermined. V lost 0 bases to trimming and J lost 8 bases, with 11 bases between them. This CDR3 is built from 13 residues. The V gene's germline CDR1 is SGHTA and CDR2 FQGNSA. The CDR3 reads CASSLAELTQQYF. In nucleotides, the CDR3 is TGTGCCAGCAGCTTAGCGGAGTTGACACAGCAGTACTTC.

About this clonotype: A much larger clone is a single base away; this may be a read error. The CDR3 ends on some other residue instead of the conserved phenylalanine or tryptophan, so this is likely a read error. The V gene is TRBV11-3, the J gene TRBJ2-5, with 9 bases that match TRBD2. Judging by the DNA end, TRBJ2-1 fits better; the J call may be wrong. CDR1 and CDR2 (germline): SGHNT, YENEEA. The CDR3 extends over 14 amino acids. As DNA, the CDR3 is TGTGCCAGCAGTAGGGGACTAGCCAACAATGAGCAGTTCTCC. Translation: CASSRGLANNEQFS.

Of note for this clonotype: A single base separates this from a much larger clone, so it may be a read error. The CDR3 spells CASTAGTGRAGAKVLTF. For the CDR3, the DNA is TGTGCCAGTACCGCCGGGACAGGGAGGGCTGGGGCCAAAGTCCTGACTTTC. V is TRBV19 and J is TRBJ2-6; 9 bases fit TRBD1. Germline loops: CDR1 LNHDA, CDR2 SQIVND (reference sequence). The CDR3 sequence is 17 residues long.

This clonotype was seen repeatedly, ten times or more. V usage is TRBV28 and J usage is TRBJ1-5, with TRBD1 as a possible D gene (6 bases). V was shortened by 10 bases and J by 0 bases, with 16 bases between the two germline ends. Germline-derived CDR1 and CDR2 are MDHEN and SYDVKM. The CDR3 loop spans 15 amino acids. The DNA of the CDR3 is TGTGCCACCGTAGTCCAGACAGGTAGCAATCAGCCCCAGCATTTT. This codes for CATVVQTGSNQPQHF.

This clonotype has at least ten counts. V is TRBV6-1 and J is TRBJ2-7; 7 bases align to TRBD1. The germline V gene encodes CDR1 MNHNS and CDR2 SASEGT. V gave up 6 bases and J gave up 2 bases; unmatched junction bases: 7. CDR3 length equals 14 residues. CDR3 sequence reads: CASSWTGLTYEQYF. Written as DNA, the CDR3 is TGTGCCAGCAGCTGGACAGGCCTTACCTACGAGCAGTACTTC.

The chain couples TRBV27 to TRBJ2-6; D gene ambiguous. Trimming cost V 7 bases and J 1 base, with 11 bases left between them. The CDR3 has 15 amino acids. Per germline, CDR1 MNHEY and CDR2 SMNVEV (reference sequence). CDR3: CASKISESGANVLTF. CDR3 nucleotide sequence: TGTGCCAGCAAAATCAGTGAGTCTGGGGCCAACGTCCTGACTTTC.

This clonotype was counted ten times or more. This chain connects TRBV20-1 to TRBJ2-7; tentatively, D is TRBD1 (5 bases). The V gene lost 0 bases and the J gene lost 6 bases, with 12 bases spanning the gap. The germline CDR1 and CDR2 sequences are DFQATT and SNEGSKA (reference sequence). The CDR3 runs to 13 residues. CDR3 protein: CSAREYPGFEQYF. CDR3 sequence (DNA): TGCAGTGCTAGAGAGTACCCAGGGTTCGAGCAGTACTTC.

This clonotype has a handful of counts. The rearrangement uses TRBV6-1 and TRBJ2-5; a weak D match, TRBD1 (5 bases). This CDR3 is 12 amino acids long. V lost 7 bases, J lost 5 bases, and 11 bases lay in between. Looked up from germline, CDR1 is MNHNS and CDR2 is SASEGT. The CDR3, as DNA: TGTGCCAGCAAAACAGGACGGGAGACCCAGTACTTC. This codes for CASKTGRETQYF.

The J gene is TRBJ2-3, the V gene TRBV27; TRBD1 might be the D (6 bases). This CDR3 contains 17 residues. V was shortened by 3 bases and J by 0 bases, with 16 bases between the two germline ends. CDR1 and CDR2 (germline): MNHEY, SMNVEV (reference sequence). CDR3 coding DNA: TGTGCCAGCAGTTTCTCTCGGACAGCCACTAGCACAGATACGCAGTATTTT. Encoded protein: CASSFSRTATSTDTQYF.

This clonotype is judged medium-sized. The gene calls are TRBV11-1 and TRBJ2-7, with D maybe TRBD1 (6 bases). CDR1 and CDR2 (germline): SGHAT, FQDESV (reference sequence). This CDR3 has 14 amino acids. Trimming cost V 3 bases and J 0 bases, with 9 bases left between them. The chain's CDR3 is CASSFQTGSYEQYF. The CDR3 DNA reads TGTGCCAGCAGCTTTCAGACAGGCTCCTACGAGCAGTACTTC.

The rearrangement joins TRBV6-2 or TRBV6-3 to TRBJ2-5, with 9 bases identical to TRBD2. V dropped 4 bases and J dropped 4; count of bases not matched to a gene: 7. CDR1 and CDR2 from the germline V gene are MNHEY and SVGEGT. The CDR3 length is 15 residues. The CDR3 nucleotides are TGTGCCAGCAGTTCCTCCGGGACTAGCAGAGAGACCCAGTACTTC. This sequence encodes CASSSSGTSRETQYF.

This clonotype has a count of ten or more. The V and J genes are TRBV9 and TRBJ2-7, with D hard to call. Between the trimmed V and J ends, which lost 4 bases and 4 bases, there was a span of 18 bases. This CDR3 spans 15 amino acids. Germline assignment: CDR1 SGDLS and CDR2 YYNGEE. As DNA, the CDR3 is TGTGCCAGCAGCTTTGGGGTCGACCCCTCTTACGAGCAGTACTTC. Protein product: CASSFGVDPSYEQYF.

In regard to this clonotype: This likely comes from a read error, as the CDR3 has no conserved phenylalanine or tryptophan at its end. This chain uses TRBV14 with TRBJ1-2; TRBD1 aligns across 7 bases. CDR3 length: 15 amino acids. In germline, CDR1 is SGHDN, CDR2 FVKESK. The V and J ends lost 2 bases and 6 bases, in that order; junction bases with no gene match: 9. The DNA for the CDR3 is TGTGCCAGCAGCCAACTCAGGGAAGGGGGCGATGGCTACACCCTC. This gives the protein CASSQLREGGDGYTL.

This clonotype was counted many times. J is TRBJ2-7 and V is TRBV6-1; perhaps TRBD1 as D (7 bases). CDR3 size: 20 residues. Trimming pared 8 bases from V and 0 bases from J, leaving 32 bases between. Looked up from germline, CDR1 is MNHNS and CDR2 is SASEGT. CDR3 region: CASETGFHLGLPSFSYEQYF. In DNA, the CDR3 is TGTGCCAGCGAGACAGGGTTCCACTTGGGACTGCCATCATTCTCCTACGAGCAGTACTTC.

In this sample, this clonotype is medium-sized. The chain joins TRBV27 to TRBJ1-6; 8 nucleotides align to TRBD1. Germline V lookup: CDR1 MNHEY, CDR2 SMNVEV (reference sequence). V gave up 5 bases and J gave up 7 bases; unmatched junction bases: 7. The CDR3 is 15 amino acids. The CDR3 DNA reads TGTGCCAGCAGTCTTCAGGGGGCTTGGAATTCACCCCTCCACTTT. Its protein product is CASSLQGAWNSPLHF.

The V and J genes are TRBV20-1 and TRBJ2-3; D is possibly TRBD1 or TRBD2 (6 bases each). The CDR3 runs to 14 residues. Germline V gene lookup returns CDR1 DFQATT and CDR2 SNEGSKA (reference sequence). The ends were cut back, 8 bases at V and 5 bases at J, with 20 bases in the middle. In DNA, the CDR3 is TGCAGTTCTTTAGGTGGGGGGCTCGGAGATACGCAGTATTTT. Translation gives CSSLGGGLGDTQYF.

In this sample, this clonotype turned up many times. The chain uses TRBV13 and TRBJ2-7; 10 bases fit TRBD2. With 4 bases clipped from V and 7 bases from J, the junction kept 13 bases outside the gene matches. The length of the CDR3 is 16 residues. Germline loops: CDR1 PRHDT, CDR2 FYEKMQ (reference sequence). The CDR3 sequence is CASSSYLAGGWEEQYF. The CDR3, as DNA: TGTGCCAGCAGCTCCTACTTAGCGGGAGGATGGGAAGAGCAGTACTTC.

The V call is TRBV27, the J call TRBJ1-2, with 7 positions matching TRBD1. Germline loops: CDR1 MNHEY, CDR2 SMNVEV (reference sequence). This CDR3 has 17 amino acids. V was clipped by 6 bases and J by 1 base; unmatched bases: 14. The CDR3 region is CASSPRDRSNLNYGYTF. As DNA, the CDR3 is TGTGCCAGCAGCCCTCGGGACAGATCCAACCTTAACTATGGCTACACCTTC.

The rearrangement uses TRBV5-1 and TRBJ1-1; D not certain. V was shortened by 0 bases and J by 2 bases, with 5 bases between the two germline ends. The CDR3 is made up of 13 amino acids. The germline CDR1 and CDR2 sequences are SGHRS and YFSETQ. The CDR3 DNA reads TGCGCCAGCAGCTTGGGCAGAAACACTGAAGCTTTCTTT. Residues: CASSLGRNTEAFF.

This clonotype came up many times. The chain joins TRBV12-3 or TRBV12-4 to TRBJ1-3; D is uncertain. Trimming removed 5 bases at V and 4 bases at J, with 18 bases between. CDR3 length: 16 residues. The DNA of the CDR3 is TGTGCCAGCAGTCCCTCGGATGACGGCTACGGAAACACCATATATTTT. As protein: CASSPSDDGYGNTIYF.

Sample share makes this clonotype medium-sized. The V and J genes are TRBV28 and TRBJ2-5, with 13 bases fitting TRBD2. V was clipped by 4 bases and J by 5 bases; unmatched bases: 13. Germline CDR1 reads MDHEN; CDR2 reads SYDVKM. This CDR3 region has 18 residues. CDR3 in DNA: TGTGCCAGCAGTTCCGCGGGACTAGCGGGAACCCTCGGGGAGACCCAGTACTTC. Its translation is CASSSAGLAGTLGETQYF.

As concerns this clonotype: A read error may be the cause here, since a much bigger clone is one base away. The chain has TRBV4-3 and TRBJ1-2; possibly TRBD1 for D (5 bases). CDR1 and CDR2 from the germline V gene are LGHNA and YSLEER. CDR3 length: 14 amino acids. This CDR3 is CASGQEVQGYGYTF. The CDR3 region has the DNA TGCGCCAGCGGCCAAGAAGTGCAGGGATATGGCTACACCTTC.

The chain employs TRBV5-4 and TRBJ2-3, with 9 bases fitting TRBD2. This CDR3 has 15 residues. Trimming took 5 bases from V and 5 from J; bases not matched to a gene: 9. Germline assignment: CDR1 SGHNT and CDR2 YYREEE (reference sequence). CDR3 amino acids: CASRSSGSGEDTQYF. As DNA, the CDR3 is TGTGCCAGCAGGAGTAGCGGGAGTGGGGAAGATACGCAGTATTTT.

There are many counts of this clonotype. The chain couples TRBV7-9 to TRBJ2-3; the match to TRBD2 covers 11 bases. Germline assignment: CDR1 SEHNR and CDR2 FQNEAQ (reference sequence). V lost 5 bases, J lost 2 bases, and 3 bases stayed unmatched. This CDR3 comprises 15 residues. The DNA for the CDR3 is TGTGCCAGCAGCCAGACTAGCGGGGTCACAGATACGCAGTATTTT. Its translation is CASSQTSGVTDTQYF.

On this clonotype: A read error may explain this, as a much larger clone is one base away. The chain carries TRBV12-3 or TRBV12-4 and TRBJ1-2, with TRBD1 as a possible D gene (5 bases). This CDR3 comprises 14 residues. The V end lost 8 bases, the J end lost 4 bases, and 17 bases lay between the germline ends. CDR3 sequence: CASDPSGTGYGYTF. The CDR3 DNA follows: TGTGCCAGCGATCCCTCCGGGACCGGCTATGGCTACACCTTC.

By share, this clonotype counts as medium-sized. This rearrangement joins TRBV2 to TRBJ2-7; D might be TRBD2 (7 bases). The CDR3 consists of 14 residues. CDR1 and CDR2 from the germline V gene are SNHLY and FYNNEI. The V end lost 8 bases, the J end lost 2 bases, and 16 bases lay between the germline ends. The CDR3 sequence: CASGGGGLPYEQYF. CDR3 bases: TGTGCCAGCGGGGGAGGGGGACTTCCCTACGAGCAGTACTTC.